In its sample, the clone carrying this T cell receptor (beta chain) was seen many times. The antigen is undetermined. During its preparation, the TCRbeta library received unique molecular identifiers. TCRdb re-derived calls from the PCR reads in MiXCR, one entry per CDR3 protein. Of about 500,000 distinct CDR3 sequences detected, roughly an eighth appear once; the ten largest clones hold around 15%. These data are taken from a study of T-cell reconstitution after alpha-beta-depleted transplantation in children. Findings of the study overall: Newly made T cells mostly supplied T-cell counts and diversity one year after transplant. By about two months after transplant, alpha-beta T cells reportedly arose from several hundred graft clones that had expanded.

CDR3 size: 14 residues. Germline assignment: CDR1 DFQATT and CDR2 SNEGSKA (reference sequence). Trimming cost V 6 bases and J 5 bases, with 18 bases left between them. The rearrangement joins TRBV20-1 to TRBJ2-3; D is perhaps TRBD2 (5 bases). The specimen comprised PBMCs, mostly from graft donor cells, sampled 180 days after TCRalphabeta/CD19-depleted stem cell transplant. This TCR was sampled from a female patient between 2 and 15 years old who had a stem cell transplant for aplastic anemia, so the T cells may come from the graft donor. CDR3 loop: CSAEGLVWGDTQYF. DNA of the CDR3: TGCAGTGCCGAAGGACTGGTTTGGGGAGATACGCAGTATTTT.